This T cell receptor (beta chain) was found in a study of blood T cell repertoires in COVID-19. V lost 1 base, J lost 5 bases, and 7 bases lay in between. The V gene's germline CDR1 is SGHNT and CDR2 YYREEE (reference sequence). This CDR3 region has 12 residues. The repertoire was sequenced with immunoSEQ multiplex PCR; TCRdb's copy has only in-frame clones and lacks some. The table includes 90,000 to 110,000 clones, about 79% detected once. This sequence joins TRBV5-4 and TRBJ2-7; the D is unclear. The TCR originated in a woman older than 75 with active or convalescent COVID-19. The sample was peripheral blood. The CDR3 DNA follows: TGTGCCAGCAGCTTGTCGCAGAACGAGCAGTACTTC. This translates into CASSLSQNEQYF. The full variable domain, in which reference TRBV5-4 and TRBJ2-7 provide the parts outside the CDR3, is ETGVTQSPTHLIKTRGQQVTLRCSSQSGHNTVSWYQQALGQGPQFIFQYYREEENGRGNFPPRFSGLQFPNYSSELNVNALELDDSALYLCASSLSQNEQYFGPGTRLTVT.